This T cell receptor beta chain was recovered during a study of T-cell reconstitution after alpha-beta-depleted transplantation in children. CDR1 and CDR2 (germline): MNHEY, SVGAGI. Trimming removed 0 bases from V and 6 bases from J; junction bases left unmatched: 19. The CDR3 covers 19 residues. Unique molecular identifiers were built into the TCRbeta library. From the PCR reads, TCRdb called clonotypes with MiXCR, one entry per CDR3 protein. The table has about 230,000 distinct CDR3 sequences, 7.5% to 10% seen once. This clonotype was found many times. The gene calls are TRBV6-5 and TRBJ1-1; 7 bases agree with TRBD1. The source is a human donor who donated a stem cell graft to a child with SCID. The material sequenced was PBMCs from the stem cell graft donor, taken from the stem cell graft. The CDR3 sequence is CASSYSSFLVGGGGAEAFF. Written as DNA, the CDR3 is TGTGCCAGCAGTTACTCGAGTTTTTTGGTTGGAGGGGGCGGCGCTGAAGCTTTCTTT.